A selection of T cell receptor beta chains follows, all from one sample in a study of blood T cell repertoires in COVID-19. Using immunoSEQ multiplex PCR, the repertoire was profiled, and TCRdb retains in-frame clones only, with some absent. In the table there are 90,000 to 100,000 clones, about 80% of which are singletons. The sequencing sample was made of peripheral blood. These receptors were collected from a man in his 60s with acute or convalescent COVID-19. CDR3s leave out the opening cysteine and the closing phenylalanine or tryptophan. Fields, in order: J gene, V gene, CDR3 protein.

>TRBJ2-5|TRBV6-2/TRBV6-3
ASSSRDNGGETQY
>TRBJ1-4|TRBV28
ASSLYQGAKVKLF
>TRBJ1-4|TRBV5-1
ASSLAGGVQEKLF
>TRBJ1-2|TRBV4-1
ASSQGSANYGYT
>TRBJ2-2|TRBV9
ASRAGQGVPGELF
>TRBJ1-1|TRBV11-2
ASSQRGGYTEAF
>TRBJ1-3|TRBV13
ASSRDRDAGNTIY
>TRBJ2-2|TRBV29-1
SGGTSDTGELF
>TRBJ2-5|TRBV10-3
AISELGARETQY
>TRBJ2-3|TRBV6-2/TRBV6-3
ASSLGSLGGDTQY
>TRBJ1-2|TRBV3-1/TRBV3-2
ASSQPSDSLVYGYT
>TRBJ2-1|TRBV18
ASSLTSDNNEQF
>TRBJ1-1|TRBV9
ASSVGGGSNTEAF
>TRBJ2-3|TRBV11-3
ASSLQRQPGDTQY
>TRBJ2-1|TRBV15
ATSPRDKFQF
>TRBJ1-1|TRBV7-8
ASSSRRDSHTEAF
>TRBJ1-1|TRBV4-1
ASSQGGGNTEAF
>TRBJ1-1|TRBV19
ASSMTGWNTEAF